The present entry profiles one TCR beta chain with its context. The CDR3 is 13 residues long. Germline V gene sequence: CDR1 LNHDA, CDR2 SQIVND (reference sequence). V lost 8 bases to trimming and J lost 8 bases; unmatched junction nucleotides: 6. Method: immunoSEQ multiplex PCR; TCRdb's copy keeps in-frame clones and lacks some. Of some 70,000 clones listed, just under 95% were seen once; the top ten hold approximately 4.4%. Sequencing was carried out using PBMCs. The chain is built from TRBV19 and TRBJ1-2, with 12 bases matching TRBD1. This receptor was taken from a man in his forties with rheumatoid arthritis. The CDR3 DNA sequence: TGTGCCAGTTACCACGGGACAGGGGGCGGCTACACCTTC. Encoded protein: CASYHGTGGGYTF.